These 22 T cell receptor beta chains were all obtained from the same sample, sequenced in a study of blood T cell repertoires in COVID-19 (dated by TCRdb to the early 2020s). Library preparation used the immunoSEQ multiplex PCR assay. In its TCRdb copy, this immuneACCESS table keeps in-frame sequences only and misses some clones. Where compared with another copy, unresolved V genes explain less than half of these, and the others have no known cause. In all, the sample holds around 90,000 clones, and around nine tenths of those were seen once. The ten largest clones represent around 2% of the sample. The sample was peripheral blood. Receptors originate from a man in his forties or fifties with COVID-19, enrolled during active disease.

The chain has TRBV25-1 and TRBJ1-6; D is perhaps TRBD1 (5 bases). Germline V gene sequence: CDR1 MGHDK, CDR2 SYGVNS. V was pared by 8 bases and J by 13 bases, with 18 bases between. The CDR3 is 13 amino acids. The CDR3 reads CASGDPGLNPLHF. As DNA, the CDR3 is TGTGCCAGCGGGGATCCGGGACTTAATCCCCTCCACTTT.

This rearrangement joins TRBV15 to TRBJ1-5; the D is unclear. V was clipped by 5 bases and J by 6 bases, with 11 bases between them. Germline CDR1 LNHNV, CDR2 YYDKDF (reference sequence). This CDR3 region has 13 residues. This chain's CDR3 is CATSSRYGQPQHF. CDR3 nucleotides: TGTGCCACCAGCTCTAGATATGGTCAGCCCCAGCATTTT.

This rearrangement joins TRBV7-2 to TRBJ1-5; TRBD1 is a possible D gene (6 bases). Trimming cost V 5 bases and J 6 bases, with 14 bases left between them. Germline V gives CDR1 SGHTA, CDR2 FQGNSA. The CDR3 covers 14 residues. The CDR3 is CASSPVQGRQPQHF. CDR3 coding DNA: TGTGCCAGCAGCCCGGTACAGGGACGTCAGCCCCAGCATTTT.

The chain employs TRBV6-5 and TRBJ1-5, with 8 bases lining up with TRBD1. Per germline, CDR1 MNHEY and CDR2 SVGAGI. The CDR3 runs 13 residues. V was pared by 9 bases and J by 5 bases, with 6 bases of the junction left unmatched. The CDR3 is CASLDRVYQPQHF. The DNA of the CDR3 is TGTGCCAGTTTGGACAGGGTTTATCAGCCCCAGCATTTT.

The chain is built from TRBV2 and TRBJ1-4; 9 nucleotides agree with TRBD1. CDR1 and CDR2 (germline): SNHLY, FYNNEI. V lost 7 bases and J lost 8; bases outside the gene matches: 11. The CDR3 is 15 residues long. The CDR3 protein is CASTIIQGANEKLFF. The CDR3 nucleotides are TGTGCCAGCACCATCATACAGGGGGCGAACGAAAAACTGTTTTTT.

This clone was detected a few times. The chain has TRBV19 and TRBJ1-6; D unclear. The ends were cut back, 8 bases at V and 0 bases at J, with 8 bases in the middle. Germline V gene data show CDR1 as LNHDA and CDR2 as SQIVND (reference sequence). This CDR3 region has 14 residues. In nucleotides, the CDR3 is TGTGCCAGTTCCTCTAGCTCCTATAATTCACCCCTCCACTTT. Residues: CASSSSSYNSPLHF.

The chain employs TRBV11-2 and TRBJ2-3; 9 nucleotides align to TRBD2. After removal of 0 bases from V and 2 bases from J, the junction contained 6 bases not matched to a gene. Looked up from germline, CDR1 is SGHAT and CDR2 is FQNNGV. This CDR3 contains 17 residues. CDR3 DNA sequence: TGTGCCAGCAGCTTAGAACCGGCGGGAGGGATCACAGATACGCAGTATTTT. Its protein product is CASSLEPAGGITDTQYF.

The V and J genes are TRBV5-8 and TRBJ2-3; tentatively, D is TRBD1 (6 bases). The length of the CDR3 is 14 residues. V lost 1 base and J lost 5, with 11 bases in between. Germline lookup yields CDR1 SGHTS and CDR2 YDEGEE. This CDR3 is CASSLRQAQDTQYF. The CDR3 bases are TGTGCCAGCAGCTTGAGACAGGCGCAAGATACGCAGTATTTT. Full variable domain (rest looked up from reference TRBV5-8 and TRBJ2-3): EAGVTQSPTHLIKTRGQQATLRCSPISGHTSVYWYQQALGLGLQFLLWYDEGEERNRGNFPPRFSGRQFPNYSSELNVNALELEDSALYLCASSLRQAQDTQYFGPGTRLTVL.

The chain couples TRBV6-6 to TRBJ2-5, with 9 bases identical to TRBD1. The V segment lost 6 bases and the J segment 3 bases; nucleotides outside the gene matches: 5. The CDR3 has 14 residues. Looked up from germline, CDR1 is MNHNY and CDR2 is SVGAGI (reference sequence). DNA of the CDR3: TGTGCCAGCAGCCCCGGGACAGGGAAAGAGACCCAGTACTTC. Protein sequence: CASSPGTGKETQYF.

The chain links TRBV9 to TRBJ2-1; 7 nucleotides line up with TRBD2. The CDR3 is 15 residues long. Per the germline V gene, CDR1 is SGDLS and CDR2 is YYNGEE. J gave up 1 base and V 4 bases, and 5 bases lay outside the gene matches. The CDR3, as DNA: TGTGCCAGCAGCTTTGGACTAGGGTCCTACAATGAGCAGTTCTTC. It yields the protein CASSFGLGSYNEQFF.

This clone was recorded only once. The chain is built from TRBV5-1 and TRBJ1-1; 11 bases are shared with TRBD1. The CDR3 is made up of 14 amino acids. Trimming removed 6 bases from V and 4 bases from J; junction bases left unmatched: 5. Germline V gives CDR1 SGHRS, CDR2 YFSETQ. CDR3 residues: CASTRDRGFTEAFF. CDR3 sequence (DNA): TGCGCCAGCACCAGGGACAGGGGGTTCACTGAAGCTTTCTTT.

The chain uses TRBV15 and TRBJ2-3, with TRBD2 matching over 11 bases. Germline CDR1 is LNHNV and CDR2 is YYDKDF (reference sequence). The trim removed 3 bases at V and 3 bases at J, leaving 11 bases unmatched. The CDR3 is 18 amino acids. The CDR3 DNA follows: TGTGCCACCAGCAGTAGACGGATAGCGGGGGGGGCAACAGATACGCAGTATTTT. Its translation is CATSSRRIAGGATDTQYF.

The table lists this clone with a count of one. The chain couples TRBV5-6 to TRBJ1-2; no clear D gene. The germline CDR1 and CDR2 sequences are SGHDT and YYEEEE. The CDR3 sequence is 14 residues long. Trimming cost V 6 bases and J 2 bases, with 14 bases left between them. Written as DNA, the CDR3 is TGTGCCAGCAAAACCCGGGAGACCAACTATGGCTACACCTTC. Protein sequence: CASKTRETNYGYTF.

This clone was seen a handful of times. The chain has TRBV7-3 and TRBJ2-5, with D tentatively TRBD2 (6 bases). The V gene's germline CDR1 is SGHTA and CDR2 FQGTGA. The V end lost 4 bases, the J end lost 5 bases, and 14 bases lay between the germline ends. CDR3 size: 14 residues. The CDR3 spells CASSSWDFTETQYF. DNA of the CDR3: TGTGCCAGCAGCTCCTGGGACTTTACGGAGACCCAGTACTTC.

The rearrangement links TRBV27 to TRBJ1-5; D uncertain. V lost 5 bases to trimming and J lost 5 bases, with 10 bases between them. The CDR3 sequence is 13 residues long. CDR1 and CDR2 (germline): MNHEY, SMNVEV (reference sequence). DNA for the CDR3: TGTGCCAGCAGTAATGGACTCTATCAGCCCCAGCATTTT. This codes for CASSNGLYQPQHF.

The CDR3 loop is CASSDSGTSGTDTQYF. CDR3 DNA sequence: TGTGCCAGCAGTGACTCCGGGACTAGCGGCACAGATACGCAGTATTTT. The chain recombines TRBV6-4 with TRBJ2-3; TRBD2 matches 10 bases. This CDR3 spans 16 amino acids. Germline V gene lookup returns CDR1 MRHNA and CDR2 SNTAGT. V dropped 0 bases and J dropped 1; count of bases not matched to a gene: 1.

The chain has TRBV19 and TRBJ1-5, with a weak D call TRBD1 (5 bases). The V gene lost 8 bases and the J gene lost 3 bases, with 14 bases spanning the gap. Germline V gene lookup returns CDR1 LNHDA and CDR2 SQIVND (reference sequence). The CDR3 consists of 14 residues. This chain's CDR3 is CASVAGQPNQPQHF. DNA for the CDR3: TGTGCCAGTGTGGCGGGGCAGCCCAATCAGCCCCAGCATTTT.

The chain recombines TRBV6-5 with TRBJ1-2, with 11 bases that match TRBD1. Germline CDR1 is MNHEY and CDR2 is SVGAGI. Trimming took 0 bases from V and 4 from J; bases not matched to a gene: 1. The CDR3 is 15 residues long. CDR3 DNA: TGTGCCAGCAGTTACTCCGGGACAGGGGGCTATGGCTACACCTTC. Translating it yields CASSYSGTGGYGYTF.

The chain's CDR3 is CATSDYATGRTDTQYF. The CDR3 coding sequence is TGTGCCACCAGCGACTACGCGACAGGGCGGACAGATACGCAGTATTTT. The genes are TRBV15 and TRBJ2-3, with 7 bases aligning to TRBD1. Trimming removed 5 bases from V and 3 bases from J; junction bases left unmatched: 11. The CDR3 has 16 amino acids. Germline CDR1 is LNHNV and CDR2 is YYDKDF (reference sequence).

The chain recombines TRBV15 with TRBJ2-2, with D possibly being TRBD1 (6 bases). The CDR3 is 14 residues long. The V gene lost 5 bases and the J gene lost 3 bases, with 10 bases spanning the gap. CDR1 is LNHNV and CDR2 is YYDKDF in the germline V gene (reference sequence). For the CDR3, the DNA is TGTGCCACCAGCCCACAGGGTGACACCGGGGAGCTGTTTTTT. Translated, it gives CATSPQGDTGELFF.

V gene TRBV3-1 (or the pseudogene TRBV3-2) combines with J gene TRBJ1-5, with D unresolved. CDR1 is LGHDT and CDR2 is YNNKEL in the germline V gene (reference sequence). The V and J ends lost 5 bases and 1 base respectively, with 18 bases between them. This CDR3 is 17 amino acids long. In DNA form, the CDR3 reads TGTGCCAGCAGCACCGGATCGAGACAAGGAAGCAATCAGCCCCAGCATTTT. Protein: CASSTGSRQGSNQPQHF.

The CDR3 DNA is TGTGCCACCAGCAGAGCTCCCACACAGGGGAGGCGAACCGGGGAGCTGTTTTTT. Amino acid sequence: CATSRAPTQGRRTGELFF. The rearrangement uses TRBV15 and TRBJ2-2, with a possible D match to TRBD1 (7 bases). Germline V lookup: CDR1 LNHNV, CDR2 YYDKDF (reference sequence). Trimming removed 1 base from V and 5 bases from J, with 20 bases in between. CDR3 length: 18 residues.